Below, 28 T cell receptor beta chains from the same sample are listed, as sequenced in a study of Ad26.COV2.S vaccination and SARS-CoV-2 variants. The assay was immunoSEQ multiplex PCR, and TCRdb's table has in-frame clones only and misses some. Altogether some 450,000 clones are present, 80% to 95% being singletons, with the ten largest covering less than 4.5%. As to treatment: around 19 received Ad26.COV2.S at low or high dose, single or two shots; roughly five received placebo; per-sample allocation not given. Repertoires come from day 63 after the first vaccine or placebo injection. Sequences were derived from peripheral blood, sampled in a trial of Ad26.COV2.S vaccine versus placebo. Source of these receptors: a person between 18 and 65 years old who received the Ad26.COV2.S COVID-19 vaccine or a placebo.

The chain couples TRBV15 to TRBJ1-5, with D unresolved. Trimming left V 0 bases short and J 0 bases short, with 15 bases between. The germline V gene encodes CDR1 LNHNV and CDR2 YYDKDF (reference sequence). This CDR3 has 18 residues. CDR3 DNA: TGTGCCACCAGCAGAGATCTGACCCTTACAATTAGCAATCAGCCCCAGCATTTT. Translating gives CATSRDLTLTISNQPQHF.

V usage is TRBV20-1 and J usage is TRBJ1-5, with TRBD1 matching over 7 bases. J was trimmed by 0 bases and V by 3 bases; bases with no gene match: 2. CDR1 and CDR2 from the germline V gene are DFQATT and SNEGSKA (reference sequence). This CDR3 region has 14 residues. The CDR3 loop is CSASTGDSNQPQHF. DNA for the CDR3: TGCAGTGCTAGTACAGGGGATAGCAATCAGCCCCAGCATTTT.

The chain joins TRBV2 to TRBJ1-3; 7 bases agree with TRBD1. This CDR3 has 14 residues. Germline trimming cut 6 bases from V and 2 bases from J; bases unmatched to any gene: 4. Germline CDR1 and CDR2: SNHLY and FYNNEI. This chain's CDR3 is CASRLQGTGNTIYF. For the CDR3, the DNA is TGTGCCAGCAGATTACAGGGGACTGGAAACACCATATATTTT.

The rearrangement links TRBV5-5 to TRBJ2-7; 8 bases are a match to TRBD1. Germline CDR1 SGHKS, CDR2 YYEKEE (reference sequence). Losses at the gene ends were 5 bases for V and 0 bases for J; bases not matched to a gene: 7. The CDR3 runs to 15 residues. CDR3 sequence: CASRRDRWSSYEQYF. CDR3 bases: TGTGCCAGCAGACGGGACAGGTGGAGCTCCTACGAGCAGTACTTC.

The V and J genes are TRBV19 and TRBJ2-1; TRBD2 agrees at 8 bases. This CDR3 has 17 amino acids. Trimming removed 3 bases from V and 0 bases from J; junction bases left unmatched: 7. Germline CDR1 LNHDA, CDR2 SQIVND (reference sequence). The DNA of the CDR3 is TGTGCCAGTAGTATTCTTGGGCTAGCGGGCTCCTACAATGAGCAGTTCTTC. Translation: CASSILGLAGSYNEQFF.

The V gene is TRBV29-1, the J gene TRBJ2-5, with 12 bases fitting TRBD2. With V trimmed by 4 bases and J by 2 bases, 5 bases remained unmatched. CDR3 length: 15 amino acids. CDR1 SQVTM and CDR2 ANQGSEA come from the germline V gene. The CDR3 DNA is TGCAGCGTTGTCCGACTAGCGGGAGTTCAAGAGACCCAGTACTTC. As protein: CSVVRLAGVQETQYF. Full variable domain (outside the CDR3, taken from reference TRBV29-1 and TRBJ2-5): SAVISQKPSRDICQRGTSLTIQCQVDSQVTMMFWYRQQPGQSLTLIATANQGSEATYESGFVIDKFPISRPNLTFSTLTVSNMSPEDSSIYLCSVVRLAGVQETQYFGPGTRLLVL.

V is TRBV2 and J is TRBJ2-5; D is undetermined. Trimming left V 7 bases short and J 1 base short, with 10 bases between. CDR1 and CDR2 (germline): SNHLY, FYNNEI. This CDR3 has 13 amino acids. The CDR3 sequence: CASTPESQETQYF. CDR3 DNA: TGTGCCAGCACACCGGAAAGCCAAGAGACCCAGTACTTC.

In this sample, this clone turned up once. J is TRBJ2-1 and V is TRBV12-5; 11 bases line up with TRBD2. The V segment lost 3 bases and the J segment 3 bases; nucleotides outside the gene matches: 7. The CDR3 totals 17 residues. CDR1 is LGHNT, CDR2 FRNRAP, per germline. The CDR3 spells CASGFTSGSVIYNEQFF. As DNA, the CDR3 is TGTGCTAGTGGTTTTACTAGCGGGAGCGTAATCTACAATGAGCAGTTCTTC.

CDR3 nucleotides: TGTGCCAGCATAGACAGGGCTACGAACACTGAAGCTTTCTTT. This sequence encodes CASIDRATNTEAFF. The V and J genes are TRBV28 and TRBJ1-1; TRBD1 agrees at 7 bases. This CDR3 contains 14 residues. V trimming: 7 bases; J trimming: 1 base; junction bases outside the gene matches: 6. Germline assignment: CDR1 MDHEN and CDR2 SYDVKM.

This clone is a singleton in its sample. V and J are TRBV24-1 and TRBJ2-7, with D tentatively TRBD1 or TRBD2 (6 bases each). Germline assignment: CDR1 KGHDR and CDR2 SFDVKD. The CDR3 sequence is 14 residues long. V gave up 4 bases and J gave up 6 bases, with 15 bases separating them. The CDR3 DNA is TGTGCCACCAGTGACGGGGGCTCGAATCTCGAGCAGTACTTC. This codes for CATSDGGSNLEQYF.

CDR3 protein: CASSSLGQGADEQFF. The CDR3 nucleotides are TGTGCCAGCAGCTCTTTGGGACAGGGGGCCGATGAGCAGTTCTTC. J is TRBJ2-1 and V is TRBV7-9; 12 bases line up with TRBD1. Germline CDR1 and CDR2: SEHNR and FQNEAQ (reference sequence). The length of the CDR3 is 15 residues. J lost 8 bases, V lost 4 bases, and 6 bases had no gene match. Drawing the rest from reference TRBV7-9 and TRBJ2-1, the complete variable domain is DTGVSQNPRHKITKRGQNVTFRCDPISEHNRLYWYRQTLGQGPEFLTYFQNEAQLEKSRLLSDRFSAERPKGSFSTLEIQRTEQGDSAMYLCASSSLGQGADEQFFGPGTRLTVL.

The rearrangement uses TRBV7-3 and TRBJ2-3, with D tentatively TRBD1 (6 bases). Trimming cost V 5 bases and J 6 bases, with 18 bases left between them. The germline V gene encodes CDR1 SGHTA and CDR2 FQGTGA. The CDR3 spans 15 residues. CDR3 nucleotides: TGTGCCAGCAGCCCCCTGCTTGGGGGCCGGGATACGCAGTATTTT. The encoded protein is CASSPLLGGRDTQYF. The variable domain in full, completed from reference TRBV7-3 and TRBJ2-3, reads GAGVSQTPSNKVTEKGKYVELRCDPISGHTALYWYRQSLGQGPEFLIYFQGTGAADDSGLPNDRFFAVRPEGSVSTLKIQRTERGDSAVYLCASSPLLGGRDTQYFGPGTRLTVL.

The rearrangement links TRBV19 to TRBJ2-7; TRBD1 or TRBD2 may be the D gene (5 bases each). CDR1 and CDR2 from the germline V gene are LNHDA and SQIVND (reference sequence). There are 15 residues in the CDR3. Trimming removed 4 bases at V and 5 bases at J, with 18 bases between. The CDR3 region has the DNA TGTGCCAGTAGTAGAAGGGACCTACGTTCGGACGAGCAGTACTTC. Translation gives CASSRRDLRSDEQYF.

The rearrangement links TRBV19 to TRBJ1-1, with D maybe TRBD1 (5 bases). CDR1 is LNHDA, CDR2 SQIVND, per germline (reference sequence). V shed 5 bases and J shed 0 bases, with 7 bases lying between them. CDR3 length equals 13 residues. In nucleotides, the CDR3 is TGTGCCAGTAGTTCGACAGTGAACACTGAAGCTTTCTTT. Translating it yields CASSSTVNTEAFF.

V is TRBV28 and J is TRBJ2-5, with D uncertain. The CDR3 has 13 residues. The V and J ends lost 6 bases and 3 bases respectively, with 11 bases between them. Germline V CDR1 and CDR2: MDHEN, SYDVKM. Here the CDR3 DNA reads TGTGCCAGCAGGGCCTGGGGAAAAGAGACCCAGTACTTC. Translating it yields CASRAWGKETQYF.

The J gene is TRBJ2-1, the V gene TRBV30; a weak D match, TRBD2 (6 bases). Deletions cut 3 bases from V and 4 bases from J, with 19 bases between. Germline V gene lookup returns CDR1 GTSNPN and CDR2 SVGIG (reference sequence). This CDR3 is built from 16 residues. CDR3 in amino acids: CAWREWASDLYNEQFF. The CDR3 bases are TGTGCCTGGAGGGAGTGGGCTAGCGATTTATACAATGAGCAGTTCTTC.

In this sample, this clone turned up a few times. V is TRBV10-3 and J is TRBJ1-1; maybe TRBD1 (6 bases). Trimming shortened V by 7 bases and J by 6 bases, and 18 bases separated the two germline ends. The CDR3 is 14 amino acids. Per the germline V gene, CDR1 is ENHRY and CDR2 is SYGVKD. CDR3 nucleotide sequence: TGTGCCATCACTCACGAGACGGACAGCCCTGAAGCTTTCTTT. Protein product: CAITHETDSPEAFF.

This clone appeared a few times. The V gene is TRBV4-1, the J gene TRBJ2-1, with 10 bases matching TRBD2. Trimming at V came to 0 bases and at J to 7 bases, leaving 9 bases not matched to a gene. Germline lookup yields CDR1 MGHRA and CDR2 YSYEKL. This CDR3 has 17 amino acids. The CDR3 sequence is CASSQDPAGGPGNEQFF. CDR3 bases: TGCGCCAGCAGCCAAGATCCAGCGGGAGGGCCCGGGAATGAGCAGTTCTTC.

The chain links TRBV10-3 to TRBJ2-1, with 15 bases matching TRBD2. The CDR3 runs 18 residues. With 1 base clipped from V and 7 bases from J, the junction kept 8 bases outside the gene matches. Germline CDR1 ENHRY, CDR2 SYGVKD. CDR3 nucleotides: TGTGCCATCAGTGAGTTAGCGGGACTAGCGGGAGGAGGGAATGAGCAGTTCTTC. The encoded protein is CAISELAGLAGGGNEQFF.

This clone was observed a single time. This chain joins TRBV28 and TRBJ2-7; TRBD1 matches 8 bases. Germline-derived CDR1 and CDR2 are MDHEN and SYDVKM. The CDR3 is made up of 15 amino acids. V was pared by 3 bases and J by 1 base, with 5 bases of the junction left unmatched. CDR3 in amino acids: CASSFRDRRSYEQYF. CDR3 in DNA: TGTGCCAGCAGTTTCCGGGACAGGCGTTCCTACGAGCAGTACTTC.

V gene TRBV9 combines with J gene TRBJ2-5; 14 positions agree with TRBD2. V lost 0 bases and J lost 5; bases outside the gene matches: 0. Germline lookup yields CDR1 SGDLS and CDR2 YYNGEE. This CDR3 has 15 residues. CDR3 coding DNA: TGTGCCAGCAGCGTAGGACTAGCGGGAGGGGAGACCCAGTACTTC. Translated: CASSVGLAGGETQYF. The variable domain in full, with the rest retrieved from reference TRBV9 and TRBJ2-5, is DSGVTQTPKHLITATGQRVTLRCSPRSGDLSVYWYQQSLDQGLQFLIQYYNGEERAKGNILERFSAQQFPDLHSELNLSSLELGDSALYFCASSVGLAGGETQYFGPGTRLLVL.

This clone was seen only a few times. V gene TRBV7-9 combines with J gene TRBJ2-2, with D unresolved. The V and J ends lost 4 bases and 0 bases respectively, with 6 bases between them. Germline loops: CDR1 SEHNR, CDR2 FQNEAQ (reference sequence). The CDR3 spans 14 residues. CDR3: CASSSAPNTGELFF. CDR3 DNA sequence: TGTGCCAGCAGCTCGGCCCCGAACACCGGGGAGCTGTTTTTT.

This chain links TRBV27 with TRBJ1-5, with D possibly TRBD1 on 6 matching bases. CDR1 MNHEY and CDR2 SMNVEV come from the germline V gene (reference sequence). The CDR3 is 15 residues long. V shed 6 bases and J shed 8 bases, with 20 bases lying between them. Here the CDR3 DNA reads TGTGCCAGCAGGGAACAGGGAAGAGGTTGGAAGCCCCAGCATTTT. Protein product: CASREQGRGWKPQHF.

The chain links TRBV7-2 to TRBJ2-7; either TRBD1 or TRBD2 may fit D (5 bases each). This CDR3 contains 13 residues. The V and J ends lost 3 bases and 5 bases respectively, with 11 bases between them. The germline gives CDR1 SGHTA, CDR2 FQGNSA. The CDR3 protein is CASSFQGPNEQYF. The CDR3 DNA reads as TGTGCCAGCAGCTTCCAGGGACCTAACGAGCAGTACTTC.

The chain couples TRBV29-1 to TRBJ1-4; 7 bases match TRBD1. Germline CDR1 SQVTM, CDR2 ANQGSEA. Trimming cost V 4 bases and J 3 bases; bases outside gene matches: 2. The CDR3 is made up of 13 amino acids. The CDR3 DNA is TGCAGCGTTGGTAGGGGGCCTAATGAAAAACTGTTTTTT. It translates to CSVGRGPNEKLFF.

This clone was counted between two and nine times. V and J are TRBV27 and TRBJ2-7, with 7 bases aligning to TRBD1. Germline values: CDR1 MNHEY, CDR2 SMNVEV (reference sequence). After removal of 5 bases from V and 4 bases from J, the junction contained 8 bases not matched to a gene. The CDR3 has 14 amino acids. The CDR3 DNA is TGTGCCAGCAGTGCCGGGGCAGGGGGATACGAGCAGTACTTC. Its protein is CASSAGAGGYEQYF.

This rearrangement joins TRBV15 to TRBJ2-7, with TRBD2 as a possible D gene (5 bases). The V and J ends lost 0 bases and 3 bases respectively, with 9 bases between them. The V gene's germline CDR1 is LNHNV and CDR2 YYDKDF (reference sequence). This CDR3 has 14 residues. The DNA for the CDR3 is TGTGCCACCAGCAGAGATCTAGAGGGCTACGAGCAGTACTTC. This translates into CATSRDLEGYEQYF.

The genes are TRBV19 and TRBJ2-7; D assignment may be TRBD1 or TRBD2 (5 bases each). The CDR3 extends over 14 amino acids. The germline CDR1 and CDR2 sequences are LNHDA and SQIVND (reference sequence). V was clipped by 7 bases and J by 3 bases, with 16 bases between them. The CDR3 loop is CASTLGRGHYEQYF. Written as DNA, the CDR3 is TGTGCCAGTACTCTAGGTCGGGGCCACTACGAGCAGTACTTC.